This TCR beta chain was profiled in a study of cytomegalovirus exposure and HLA in healthy donors. Findings of the study overall: In an earlier analysis, about 87% or about 30%: the productive usage of most TCR beta V segments. The later analysis indicated that the majority of CMV-associated TCR beta chains appeared HLA-restricted.

Germline CDR1 is LNHDA and CDR2 is SQIVND (reference sequence). The CDR3 spans 14 residues. After removal of 8 bases from V and 5 bases from J, the junction contained 5 bases not matched to a gene. Both 60 Vbeta primers and 13 Jbeta primers went into the PCR. Under the authors' procedure: There were around 80 million unique TCR beta chains by a later count, and 10 million to 12 million of them were shared. Only in-frame clones appear in the TCRdb table, and some are missing; sequencing was by immunoSEQ multiplex PCR. V and J calls and clone size are those listed in that table; D and trimming were worked out from the DNA. Of under 150,000 clones in the sample, roughly 85% were seen once. For this clone: The antigen is undetermined.

The chain couples TRBV19 to TRBJ2-7; 14 bases map to TRBD2. The TCR comes from a man aged 40-49 years in good health and CMV-seronegative. Sequenced sample: PBMCs. The CDR3: CASQGLAGVDEQYF. The CDR3 nucleotides read TGTGCCAGTCAGGGACTAGCGGGAGTCGACGAGCAGTACTTC.